This T cell receptor (beta chain) emerged from a study of T cells in Graves' hyperthyroidism and ophthalmopathy. Uncontrolled infection, other autoimmune disease, pregnancy or lactation barred patients from enrollment. Clinical symptoms, serum thyroxine and TRAb, thyroid ultrasound and orbital computed tomography were used for the diagnoses. General study results and limits: Blood also carried most thyroid clonotypes expanded above 0.001.

Regarding this clonotype: Its antigen remains unidentified.

Template material for amplifying TCR beta CDR3 regions consisted of RNA transcripts. The primer set for the first-round RT-PCR of the TCR CDR3 was HTBI. A single record per CDR3 protein comes from TCRdb applying MiXCR to the multiplex PCR reads. Seen here are approximately 510,000 distinct CDR3 sequences, around 43% observed once, and the top ten hold about 40%. CDR3 length: 14 amino acids. V lost 6 bases, J lost 7 bases, and 18 bases lay in between. The J gene is TRBJ2-5, the V gene TRBV12-3 or TRBV12-4; D possibly corresponds to TRBD2 (5 bases). Material for sequencing was peripheral blood or thyroid tissue (not recorded which). This receptor was identified in an adult woman with Graves' disease, either hyperthyroidism or ophthalmopathy (not recorded which). The CDR3 sequence is CASSPLAGLGTQYF. Written as DNA, the CDR3 is TGTGCCAGCAGCCCTCTCGCGGGTTTGGGGACCCAGTACTTC.